The 14 T cell receptor beta chains below come from one sample, sequenced in a study of T cell changes during pregnancy in multiple sclerosis. Sequenced by immunoSEQ multiplex PCR; TCRdb stores in-frame clones only, minus some. The sample yields around 38,000 clones, 91% seen once. This specimen consisted of CD8+ T cells from peripheral blood mononuclear cells, obtained in the second trimester of pregnancy. These receptors were obtained from a female donor with multiple sclerosis, enrolled in a pregnancy study.

The rearrangement uses TRBV5-1 and TRBJ1-2, with TRBD1 as a possible D gene (5 bases). The CDR3 loop spans 14 amino acids. Germline V gene data show CDR1 as SGHRS and CDR2 as YFSETQ. Trimming removed 0 bases at V and 7 bases at J, with 13 bases between. The CDR3 DNA reads as TGCGCCAGCAGCTTGGTGGGCAGGGATATTGGCTACACCTTC. Translated: CASSLVGRDIGYTF.

The chain uses TRBV10-2 and TRBJ1-1; no definite D call. Trimming removed 5 bases from V and 2 bases from J, with 6 bases in between. CDR3 size: 12 residues. CDR1 and CDR2 from the germline V gene are WSHSY and SAAADI. CDR3 bases: TGCGCCAGCAGTTCAGGTAACACTGAAGCTTTCTTT. As protein: CASSSGNTEAFF.

The chain couples TRBV5-1 to TRBJ2-7; D ambiguous. Deletions cut 3 bases from V and 3 bases from J, with 7 bases between. Germline CDR1 SGHRS, CDR2 YFSETQ. The CDR3 covers 12 residues. In nucleotides, the CDR3 is TGCGCCAGCAGCTCCTATTTCTACGAGCAGTACTTC. Protein: CASSSYFYEQYF.

This chain connects TRBV12-5 to TRBJ2-3, with 10 bases that match TRBD2. CDR3 length equals 18 residues. Looked up from germline, CDR1 is LGHNT and CDR2 is FRNRAP. The trim removed 0 bases at V and 4 bases at J, leaving 10 bases unmatched. The CDR3 spells CASGLVLAGARAPDTQYF. In DNA, the CDR3 is TGTGCTAGTGGTTTGGTGCTAGCGGGGGCCCGAGCGCCAGATACGCAGTATTTT.

The rearrangement uses TRBV5-1 and TRBJ2-7; D remains ambiguous. V shed 0 bases and J shed 1 base, with 8 bases lying between them. Germline V gives CDR1 SGHRS, CDR2 YFSETQ. This CDR3 spans 14 amino acids. As DNA, the CDR3 is TGCGCCAGCAGCTTGGCCCAAAATTCCTACGAGCAGTACTTC. It yields the protein CASSLAQNSYEQYF.

The chain couples TRBV11-2 to TRBJ1-1, with a tentative D call TRBD1 (6 bases). Between the trimmed V and J ends, which lost 4 bases and 4 bases, there was a span of 13 bases. The CDR3 has 14 amino acids. Per germline, CDR1 SGHAT and CDR2 FQNNGV. In DNA form, the CDR3 reads TGTGCCAGCAGCTCAGGAACAGGGACCACTGAAGCTTTCTTT. Translated: CASSSGTGTTEAFF.

The chain carries TRBV4-3 and TRBJ1-5, with a possible D match to TRBD1 (5 bases). V was clipped by 0 bases and J by 1 base, with 13 bases between them. The CDR3 covers 17 residues. The germline V gene encodes CDR1 LGHNA and CDR2 YSLEER. The CDR3 nucleotides read TGCGCCAGCAGCCAAGATCTACCACGACAGAGCAATCAGCCCCAGCATTTT. The encoded protein is CASSQDLPRQSNQPQHF.

This chain links TRBV6-6 with TRBJ1-1, with D perhaps matching TRBD1 (6 bases). The CDR3 length is 15 residues. V lost 4 bases and J 0 bases, leaving 12 bases between the germline ends. The V gene's germline CDR1 is MNHNY and CDR2 SVGAGI (reference sequence). The CDR3 reads CASSSLDSLNTEAFF. The DNA of the CDR3 is TGTGCCAGCAGTTCTCTGGACAGTCTGAACACTGAAGCTTTCTTT.

The chain employs TRBV7-9 and TRBJ2-2; 11 bases match TRBD2. The CDR3 is made up of 16 amino acids. The V and J ends lost 5 bases and 4 bases, in that order; junction bases with no gene match: 6. CDR1 is SEHNR and CDR2 is FQNEAQ in the germline V gene (reference sequence). CDR3 in DNA: TGTGCCAGCAGCAGATCTAGCGGGGGGTCCACCGGGGAGCTGTTTTTT. It yields the protein CASSRSSGGSTGELFF.

CDR3 DNA: TGTGCCAGTAGTATAGACGCGACTAGCGGGGGGTACCAAGAGACCCAGTACTTC. Amino acids: CASSIDATSGGYQETQYF. The chain recombines TRBV19 with TRBJ2-5; 13 nucleotides match TRBD2. V shed 0 bases, J shed 0 bases, and the junction held 4 bases outside the gene matches. The CDR3 totals 18 residues. Germline CDR1 reads LNHDA; CDR2 reads SQIVND (reference sequence).

V and J are TRBV27 and TRBJ1-2, with TRBD1 as a possible D gene (6 bases). CDR1 and CDR2 from the germline V gene are MNHEY and SMNVEV (reference sequence). Trimming pared 5 bases from V and 3 bases from J, leaving 16 bases between. The CDR3 runs 15 residues. The CDR3 nucleotides read TGTGCCAGCAGTCCTTGGACAGCAGTCCACTATGGCTACACCTTC. As protein: CASSPWTAVHYGYTF.

The rearrangement uses TRBV6-1 and TRBJ2-7; 10 bases map to TRBD1. With 9 bases clipped from V and 3 bases from J, the junction kept 11 bases outside the gene matches. Germline CDR1 MNHNS, CDR2 SASEGT. The length of the CDR3 is 15 residues. The CDR3 DNA reads TGTGCCAGTGCAGGTACCGGGACAGGGGTCTACGAGCAGTACTTC. This encodes CASAGTGTGVYEQYF.

The rearrangement uses TRBV10-3 and TRBJ1-5; D remains ambiguous. Germline loops: CDR1 ENHRY, CDR2 SYGVKD. V gave up 5 bases and J gave up 0 bases, with 20 bases separating them. This CDR3 region has 18 residues. The CDR3 is CAISPLGQTFYSNQPQHF. The CDR3 DNA sequence: TGTGCCATCAGTCCACTAGGGCAGACATTCTATAGCAATCAGCCCCAGCATTTT.

The chain has TRBV19 and TRBJ1-1; no definite D call. The CDR3 has 15 residues. V was clipped by 5 bases and J by 0 bases, with 13 bases between them. Germline V lookup: CDR1 LNHDA, CDR2 SQIVND (reference sequence). The CDR3 DNA is TGTGCCAGTAGTCGTGGTCCTATTATGAACACTGAAGCTTTCTTT. Translation gives CASSRGPIMNTEAFF.